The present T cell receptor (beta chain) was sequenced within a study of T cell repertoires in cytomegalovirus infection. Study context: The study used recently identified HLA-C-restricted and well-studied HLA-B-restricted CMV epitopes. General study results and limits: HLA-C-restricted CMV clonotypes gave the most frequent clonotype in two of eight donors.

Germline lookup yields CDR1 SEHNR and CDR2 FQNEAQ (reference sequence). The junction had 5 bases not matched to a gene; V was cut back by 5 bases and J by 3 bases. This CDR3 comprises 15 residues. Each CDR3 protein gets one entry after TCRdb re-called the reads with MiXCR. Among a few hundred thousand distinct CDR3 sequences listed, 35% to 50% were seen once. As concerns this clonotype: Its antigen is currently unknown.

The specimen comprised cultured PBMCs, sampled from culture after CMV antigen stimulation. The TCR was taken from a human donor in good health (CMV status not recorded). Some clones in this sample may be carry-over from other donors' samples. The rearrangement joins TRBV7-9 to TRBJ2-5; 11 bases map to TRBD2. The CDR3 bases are TGTGCCAGCAGCCTGGGACTAGCGGAGGAAGAGACCCAGTACTTC. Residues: CASSLGLAEEETQYF.